One and the same sample provided the 5 T cell receptor beta chains below, sequenced in a study of human T cells and chemical hapten exposure. Time point defined: patch test 2, 6 weeks after DPC sensitization. Treatment noted: therapeutic diphenylcyclopropenone sensitization with weekly scalp DPC. TCRdb reprocessed the RACE reads via MiXCR and lists one record per CDR3 protein. The table includes approximately 91,000 distinct CDR3 sequences, around a tenth detected once. The sample here was whole blood, taken in connection with sensitization to the hapten diphenylcyclopropenone (DPC). The receptor set was obtained from a man between 18 and 35 years old with alopecia areata. Some clones in this sample may be carry-over from other donors' samples.

This chain links TRBV7-8 with TRBJ2-1; D possibly corresponds to TRBD2 (6 bases). Deletions cut 3 bases from V and 7 bases from J, with 10 bases between. This CDR3 contains 13 residues. Germline V gene sequence: CDR1 SGHVS, CDR2 FQNEAQ. The CDR3 here is CASSFSGRNEQFF. DNA of the CDR3: TGTGCCAGCAGCTTCTCAGGGAGGAATGAGCAGTTCTTC.

CDR3 bases: TGCGCCACCTCGGACGGCTCTGGAAACACCATATATTTT. This gives the protein CATSDGSGNTIYF. The chain has TRBV5-1 and TRBJ1-3; D gene ambiguous. From germline, CDR1 is SGHRS and CDR2 YFSETQ. Trimming cost V 9 bases and J 0 bases, with 10 bases left between them. This CDR3 comprises 13 residues. Based on the CDR3 plus reference TRBV5-1 and TRBJ1-3, the full variable domain is KAGVTQTPRYLIKTRGQQVTLSCSPISGHRSVSWYQQTPGQGLQFLFEYFSETQRNKGNFPGRFSGRQFSNSRSEMNVSTLELGDSALYLCATSDGSGNTIYFGEGSWLTVV.

In this sample, this clonotype turned up once. The V call is TRBV6-2 or TRBV6-3, the J call TRBJ2-3, with a weak D call TRBD2 (6 bases). Germline assignment: CDR1 MNHEY and CDR2 SVGEGT. The length of the CDR3 is 13 residues. Trimming removed 6 bases from V and 4 bases from J, with 11 bases in between. CDR3 amino acids: CASRPGDPDTQYF. Written as DNA, the CDR3 is TGTGCCAGCAGGCCGGGGGACCCAGATACGCAGTATTTT.

This clonotype has ten or more counts. The genes are TRBV10-2 and TRBJ1-6, with 9 nucleotides matching TRBD1. The CDR3 totals 13 residues. V was pared by 7 bases and J by 10 bases, with 5 bases of the junction left unmatched. Germline assignment: CDR1 WSHSY and CDR2 SAAADI. The CDR3, as DNA: TGCGCCAGCAATGGACAGGGGAACTCACCCCTCCACTTT. This sequence encodes CASNGQGNSPLHF.

The CDR3 protein is CASSLGGQANTGELFF. The CDR3 DNA reads TGTGCCAGCAGCTTAGGGGGACAGGCGAACACCGGGGAGCTGTTTTTT. The chain is built from TRBV7-2 and TRBJ2-2, with 8 bases identical to TRBD1. The CDR3 is 16 amino acids. In germline, CDR1 is SGHTA, CDR2 FQGNSA. Trimming took 1 base from V and 0 from J; bases not matched to a gene: 1.